Shown below are 30 T cell receptor beta chains from a single sample sequenced in a study of blood T cell repertoires in COVID-19. Sequencing used immunoSEQ multiplex PCR; TCRdb keeps in-frame clones, though not all of them. This table has 220,000 or so clones, more than 75% appearing once. The specimen sequenced was peripheral blood. These receptors originate from a woman aged 80 or over with COVID-19, enrolled during active disease.

The chain is built from TRBV25-1 and TRBJ2-7, with no clear D. CDR3 length: 13 residues. Trimming left V 3 bases short and J 0 bases short, with 6 bases between. Germline V gives CDR1 MGHDK, CDR2 SYGVNS. The CDR3 DNA sequence: TGTGCCAGCAGTGATTACAGCTCCTACGAGCAGTACTTC. It translates to CASSDYSSYEQYF.

The DNA of the CDR3 is TGTGCCACCAGTGACCCAACGCGGAATGAGCAGTTCTTC. Translated, it gives CATSDPTRNEQFF. The genes are TRBV24-1 and TRBJ2-1; no clear D gene. V was clipped by 4 bases and J by 7 bases, with 10 bases between them. Germline V gene lookup returns CDR1 KGHDR and CDR2 SFDVKD. This CDR3 contains 13 residues.

The chain has TRBV4-2 and TRBJ2-3; D ambiguous. V gave up 2 bases and J gave up 0 bases, with 9 bases separating them. This CDR3 comprises 15 residues. The germline V gene encodes CDR1 LGHNA and CDR2 YNFKEQ. CDR3 coding DNA: TGTGCCAGCAGCCAATCGCCCGGGAGCACAGATACGCAGTATTTT. It is translated as CASSQSPGSTDTQYF.

V usage is TRBV5-1 and J usage is TRBJ2-2; weak D call: TRBD1 (5 bases). Germline CDR1 is SGHRS and CDR2 is YFSETQ. This CDR3 region has 15 residues. V shed 1 base and J shed 1 base, with 8 bases lying between them. CDR3 loop: CASSLKGENTGELFF. The DNA for the CDR3 is TGCGCCAGCAGCTTGAAAGGGGAGAACACCGGGGAGCTGTTTTTT.

This chain links TRBV5-8 with TRBJ2-5; possible D gene TRBD2, 5 bases. This CDR3 contains 15 residues. Germline CDR1 is SGHTS and CDR2 is YDEGEE. Trimming pared 4 bases from V and 1 base from J, leaving 14 bases between. The CDR3: CASSTLGLAQETQYF. The CDR3 nucleotides read TGTGCCAGCAGCACACTAGGGCTAGCCCAAGAGACCCAGTACTTC.

The chain recombines TRBV7-9 with TRBJ1-5, with D maybe TRBD1 (6 bases). Germline V gene data show CDR1 as SEHNR and CDR2 as FQNEAQ (reference sequence). CDR3 length: 13 amino acids. V was cut by 5 bases and J by 7 bases, with 12 bases left in between. CDR3 region: CASSAEGGQPQHF. Written as DNA, the CDR3 is TGTGCCAGCAGCGCCGAGGGGGGGCAGCCCCAGCATTTT.

The chain is built from TRBV12-5 and TRBJ2-3, with D perhaps matching TRBD2 (6 bases). Per germline, CDR1 LGHNT and CDR2 FRNRAP. V was shortened by 7 bases and J by 1 base, with 15 bases between the two germline ends. This CDR3 contains 15 residues. The CDR3 DNA follows: TGTGCTAGTGCCCCTTGGGAGGCCCGCACAGATACGCAGTATTTT. Residues: CASAPWEARTDTQYF.

The genes are TRBV6-2 or TRBV6-3 and TRBJ2-1; no definite D call. V lost 5 bases and J 4 bases, leaving 3 bases between the germline ends. Germline V lookup: CDR1 MNHEY, CDR2 SVGEGT. CDR3 length: 11 amino acids. The CDR3 DNA reads TGTGCCAGCAGTACATACAATGAGCAGTTCTTC. It specifies CASSTYNEQFF.

The V and J genes are TRBV10-3 and TRBJ1-3; D gene uncertain. The CDR3 consists of 15 residues. Trimming pared 1 base from V and 0 bases from J, leaving 7 bases between. In germline, CDR1 is ENHRY, CDR2 SYGVKD. The CDR3, as DNA: TGTGCCATCAGTGAGTTCGGTATCTCTGGAAACACCATATATTTT. Translated, it gives CAISEFGISGNTIYF.

The sample holds a few counts of this clone. At one end the junction does not follow the germline gene, possibly because of a read error. The chain's CDR3 is CASSLSGLSSNEQFF. CDR3 DNA sequence: TGTGCCAGCAGCTTATCTGGACTATCCTCCAATGAGCAGTTCTTC. This chain uses TRBV11-3 with TRBJ2-1, with D perhaps matching TRBD2 (6 bases). This CDR3 comprises 15 residues. Germline CDR1 is SGHNT and CDR2 is YENEEA.

There are many counts of this clone. The gene calls are TRBV7-8 and TRBJ1-6; tentative D call: TRBD1 (5 bases). V was trimmed by 3 bases and J by 10 bases, leaving 25 bases between them. The length of the CDR3 is 18 residues. Germline assignment: CDR1 SGHVS and CDR2 FQNEAQ. CDR3 sequence: CASSFHRTLPSKGSPLHF. The CDR3 DNA is TGTGCCAGCAGCTTCCACAGGACATTGCCCTCAAAGGGATCACCCCTCCACTTT.

This clone occurred once. This chain connects TRBV6-5 to TRBJ1-1, with D hard to call. The V gene lost 0 bases and the J gene lost 4 bases, with 9 bases spanning the gap. Germline V CDR1 and CDR2: MNHEY, SVGAGI. The CDR3 covers 14 residues. For the CDR3, the DNA is TGTGCCAGCAGTTACTCGACTCGGTCCACTGAAGCTTTCTTT. Translated, it gives CASSYSTRSTEAFF.

The genes are TRBV4-2 and TRBJ2-7; D is perhaps TRBD1 (5 bases). CDR1 is LGHNA, CDR2 YNFKEQ, per germline. V was cut by 4 bases and J by 3 bases, with 19 bases left in between. CDR3 length equals 16 residues. DNA for the CDR3: TGTGCCAGCAGCCCCAAGCTAAACCAAGGGGACTACGAGCAGTACTTC. This encodes CASSPKLNQGDYEQYF.

This clone has only one observation. This chain uses TRBV30 with TRBJ1-1; the match to TRBD1 covers 8 bases. The germline V gene encodes CDR1 GTSNPN and CDR2 SVGIG (reference sequence). The CDR3 sequence is 14 residues long. The junction had 6 bases not matched to a gene; V was cut back by 5 bases and J by 1 base. Here the CDR3 reads CAWSQGAKNTEAFF. CDR3 DNA sequence: TGTGCCTGGTCGCAGGGGGCGAAGAACACTGAAGCTTTCTTT.

The V gene is TRBV19, the J gene TRBJ2-2; D unclear. CDR3 size: 15 residues. In germline, CDR1 is LNHDA, CDR2 SQIVND (reference sequence). Deletions cut 5 bases from V and 8 bases from J, with 18 bases between. CDR3 nucleotides: TGTGCCAGTAGTGGTAGATTGCCAAACGCTGGGGAGCTGTTTTTT. Amino acid sequence: CASSGRLPNAGELFF.

The rearrangement links TRBV7-9 to TRBJ2-4; D is possibly TRBD1 (6 bases). CDR1 and CDR2 from the germline V gene are SEHNR and FQNEAQ (reference sequence). Trimming left V 1 base short and J 4 bases short, with 11 bases between. The CDR3 is 15 residues long. The CDR3 here is CASSLGDRLKNIQYF. In DNA form, the CDR3 reads TGTGCCAGCAGCTTAGGTGACAGGTTAAAAAACATTCAGTACTTC.

The chain recombines TRBV18 with TRBJ1-1; D unclear. The V gene's germline CDR1 is KGHSH and CDR2 LQKENI. V shed 4 bases and J shed 10 bases, with 13 bases lying between them. This CDR3 has 12 amino acids. CDR3 nucleotides: TGTGCCAGCTCACTCAACGGGGAGGTAGCTTTCTTT. Encoded protein: CASSLNGEVAFF.

The chain combines TRBV5-4 with TRBJ1-6, with D maybe TRBD1 (6 bases). V was shortened by 5 bases and J by 9 bases, with 15 bases between the two germline ends. This CDR3 is 14 amino acids long. The germline V gene encodes CDR1 SGHNT and CDR2 YYREEE (reference sequence). CDR3 sequence reads: CASRRGAVGSPLHF. In DNA, the CDR3 is TGTGCCAGCAGACGGGGGGCAGTGGGTTCACCCCTCCACTTT. Full variable domain (rest looked up from reference TRBV5-4 and TRBJ1-6): ETGVTQSPTHLIKTRGQQVTLRCSSQSGHNTVSWYQQALGQGPQFIFQYYREEENGRGNFPPRFSGLQFPNYSSELNVNALELDDSALYLCASRRGAVGSPLHFGNGTRLTVT.

Ten or more counts support this clone. This CDR3 is CASSLLVADSYEQYF. The CDR3 bases are TGTGCCAGCAGCTTATTAGTGGCGGATTCCTACGAGCAGTACTTC. The V call is TRBV13, the J call TRBJ2-7; D call uncertain. With 2 bases removed from V and 1 base from J, the gap between germline ends came to 12 bases. The CDR3 extends over 15 amino acids. Germline values: CDR1 PRHDT, CDR2 FYEKMQ (reference sequence).

The chain has TRBV23-1 and TRBJ1-5; TRBD1 might be the D (5 bases). TRBV23-1 is designated an ORF whose function remains uncertain. Trimming left V 6 bases short and J 7 bases short, with 19 bases between. CDR3 length equals 15 residues. The chain's CDR3 is CASSRWGGSRQPQHF. The CDR3 bases are TGCGCCAGCAGCCGGTGGGGGGGGAGTAGACAGCCCCAGCATTTT.

Worth noting for this clone: The identical CDR3 is also encoded by other nucleotide sequences in the sample. V gene TRBV18 combines with J gene TRBJ2-1, with D perhaps TRBD2 (5 bases). V lost 6 bases and J lost 0, with 12 bases in between. The CDR3 length is 15 residues. Germline CDR1 reads KGHSH; CDR2 reads LQKENI. This CDR3 is CASSRGLGSYNEQFF. Written as DNA, the CDR3 is TGTGCCAGCTCGAGAGGGCTGGGCTCCTACAATGAGCAGTTCTTC.

This chain connects TRBV12-5 to TRBJ2-3, with TRBD2 identical over 13 bases. CDR1 and CDR2 from the germline V gene are LGHNT and FRNRAP. This CDR3 is built from 16 residues. After removal of 7 bases from V and 0 bases from J, the junction contained 4 bases not matched to a gene. The CDR3 nucleotides read TGTGCTAGTGCTCCGGGACTAGCGGGGAGCACAGATACGCAGTATTTT. Encoded protein: CASAPGLAGSTDTQYF. Complete variable domain (other parts from reference TRBV12-5 and TRBJ2-3): DARVTQTPRHKVTEMGQEVTMRCQPILGHNTVFWYRQTMMQGLELLAYFRNRAPLDDSGMPKDRFSAEMPDATLATLKIQPSEPRDSAVYFCASAPGLAGSTDTQYFGPGTRLTVL.

The CDR3: CAWRAPGTGANVLTF. For the CDR3, the DNA is TGTGCCTGGAGGGCCCCAGGGACTGGGGCCAACGTCCTGACTTTC. This chain connects TRBV30 to TRBJ2-6; TRBD1 might be the D (5 bases). Trimming stripped 3 bases from V and 2 bases from J, with 11 bases between. Germline V gene data show CDR1 as GTSNPN and CDR2 as SVGIG (reference sequence). This CDR3 contains 15 residues.

The chain employs TRBV21-1 and TRBJ1-2; the D segment call TRBD1 is taken from the table without a DNA check. TRBV21-1 is labeled a pseudogene. There are 13 residues in the CDR3. CDR3 in DNA: TGTGCCAGCTGCGACAGGGGGGTCTGGGGCTACACCTTC. Its translation: CASCDRGVWGYTF.

The CDR3, as DNA: TGTGCCAGCAGCCCCACCGGGACAGGGAGAATTCGTGAAGCTTTCTTT. It translates to CASSPTGTGRIREAFF. The chain is built from TRBV7-9 and TRBJ1-1; 9 nucleotides match TRBD1. The V gene end was trimmed by 5 bases and the J gene end by 7 bases; junction bases not matched to a gene: 14. The germline CDR1 and CDR2 sequences are SEHNR and FQNEAQ (reference sequence). This CDR3 is 16 amino acids long.

This chain uses TRBV5-1 with TRBJ1-1; D is possibly TRBD1 (5 bases). The CDR3 covers 15 residues. The ends were cut back, 1 base at V and 5 bases at J, with 15 bases in the middle. The germline CDR1 and CDR2 sequences are SGHRS and YFSETQ. The CDR3: CASSLIGGRETEAFF. The DNA of the CDR3 is TGCGCCAGCAGCTTGATCGGGGGACGGGAAACTGAAGCTTTCTTT.

Comment on this clone: The same CDR3 can be traced to other DNA sequences in this sample. V gene TRBV7-3 combines with J gene TRBJ1-1; D perhaps matches TRBD1 (5 bases). Trimming removed 2 bases from V and 1 base from J, with 8 bases in between. CDR1 SGHTA and CDR2 FQGTGA come from the germline V gene. This CDR3 is 14 amino acids long. CDR3 in amino acids: CASSLGAGNTEAFF. The CDR3 DNA reads TGTGCCAGCAGCTTAGGGGCAGGGAACACTGAAGCTTTCTTT.

The sample holds a few counts of this clone. The chain carries TRBV7-9 and TRBJ2-1; no definite D call. The CDR3 is 14 amino acids. V was shortened by 7 bases and J by 1 base, with 11 bases between the two germline ends. In germline, CDR1 is SEHNR, CDR2 FQNEAQ (reference sequence). The CDR3 is CASTPVGSYNEQFF. DNA of the CDR3: TGTGCCAGCACTCCTGTCGGGTCCTACAATGAGCAGTTCTTC. The whole variable domain, filled in from reference TRBV7-9 and TRBJ2-1, reads DTGVSQNPRHKITKRGQNVTFRCDPISEHNRLYWYRQTLGQGPEFLTYFQNEAQLEKSRLLSDRFSAERPKGSFSTLEIQRTEQGDSAMYLCASTPVGSYNEQFFGPGTRLTVL.

The CDR3 here is CASSHNLAGGRSGELFF. CDR3 in DNA: TGCGCCAGCAGCCATAACCTAGCGGGGGGGAGATCCGGGGAGCTGTTTTTT. This chain uses TRBV4-1 with TRBJ2-2; 12 positions agree with TRBD2. Germline assignment: CDR1 MGHRA and CDR2 YSYEKL. The CDR3 sequence is 17 residues long. Germline trimming cut 3 bases from V and 6 bases from J; bases unmatched to any gene: 8.

The chain uses TRBV7-2 and TRBJ1-5, with D possibly being TRBD1 (6 bases). Trimming removed 3 bases at V and 7 bases at J, with 13 bases between. CDR3 length: 14 amino acids. Per germline, CDR1 SGHTA and CDR2 FQGNSA. This chain's CDR3 is CASSLVQGSQPQHF. Written as DNA, the CDR3 is TGTGCCAGCAGCTTGGTACAGGGTTCCCAGCCCCAGCATTTT.